The clone carrying this T cell receptor beta chain has only a few counts. Its target is unknown. This record comes from a study of T-cell reconstitution after alpha-beta-depleted transplantation in children. Overall study results and limits: As was reported, about two months after transplant, alpha-beta T cells came from several hundred expanded graft clones. A year post-transplant, T-cell counts and diversity derived mostly from newly produced T cells. Some patients showed high day-60 TCRbeta diversity, which derived from surviving recipient T cells and thymic progenitors.

TCRbeta library construction was performed incorporating unique molecular identifiers. TCRdb independently ran MiXCR on the PCR reads; one entry per CDR3 protein. The sample includes about 300,000 distinct CDR3 sequences, 6.5% to 9% of them seen just once. The sample consisted of peripheral blood, taken 360 days after TCRalphabeta/CD19-depleted stem cell transplant. The receptor was derived from a female patient aged 2-9 years who had a stem cell transplant for Fanconi anemia, so the T cells may come from the graft donor.

CDR3 DNA: TGTGCCAGCAGCTTAGTCAGGACTAGCGGGACTACCTACGAGCAGTACTTC. This codes for CASSLVRTSGTTYEQYF. The chain has TRBV7-2 and TRBJ2-7; 12 nucleotides align to TRBD2. CDR3 size: 17 residues. V shed 1 base, J shed 2 bases, and the junction held 6 bases outside the gene matches. The germline gives CDR1 SGHTA, CDR2 FQGNSA.